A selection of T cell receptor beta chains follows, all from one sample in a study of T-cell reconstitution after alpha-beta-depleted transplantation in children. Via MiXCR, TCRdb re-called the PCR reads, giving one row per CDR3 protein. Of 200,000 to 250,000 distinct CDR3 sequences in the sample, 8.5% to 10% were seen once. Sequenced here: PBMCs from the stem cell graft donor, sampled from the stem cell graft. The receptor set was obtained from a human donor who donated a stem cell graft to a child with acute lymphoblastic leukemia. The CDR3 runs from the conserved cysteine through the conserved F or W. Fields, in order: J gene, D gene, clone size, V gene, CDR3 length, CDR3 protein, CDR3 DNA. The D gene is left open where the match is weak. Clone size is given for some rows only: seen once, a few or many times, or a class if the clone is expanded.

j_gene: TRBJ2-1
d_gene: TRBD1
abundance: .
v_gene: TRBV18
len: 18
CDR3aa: CASSGEPKDRGLYNEQFF
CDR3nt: TGTGCCAGCTCCGGAGAGCCTAAGGACAGGGGATTATACAATGAGCAGTTCTTC

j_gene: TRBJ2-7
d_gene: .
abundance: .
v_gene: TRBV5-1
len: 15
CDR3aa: CASSPSPDSSYEQYF
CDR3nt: TGCGCCAGCAGCCCCTCTCCGGATAGCTCCTACGAGCAGTACTTC

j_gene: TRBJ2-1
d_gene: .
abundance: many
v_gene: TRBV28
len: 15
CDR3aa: CASSFVLTGYNEQFF
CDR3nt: TGTGCCAGCAGTTTTGTGCTAACGGGGTACAATGAGCAGTTCTTC

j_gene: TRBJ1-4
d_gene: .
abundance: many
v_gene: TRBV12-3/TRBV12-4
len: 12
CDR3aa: CASSLTAGKLFF
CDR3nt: TGTGCCAGCAGTTTGACAGCGGGAAAACTGTTTTTT

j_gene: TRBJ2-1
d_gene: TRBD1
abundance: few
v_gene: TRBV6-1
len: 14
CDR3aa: CASSDRTGENEQFF
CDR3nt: TGTGCCAGCAGTGACAGGACAGGGGAAAATGAGCAGTTCTTC

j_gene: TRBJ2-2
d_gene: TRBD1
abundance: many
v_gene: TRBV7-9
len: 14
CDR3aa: CASSPQTGEEELFF
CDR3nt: TGTGCCAGCAGCCCGCAGACAGGGGAAGAGGAGCTGTTTTTT

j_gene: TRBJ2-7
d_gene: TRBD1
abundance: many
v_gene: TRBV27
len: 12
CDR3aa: CASSGQGAEQYF
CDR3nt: TGTGCCAGCAGTGGACAGGGGGCCGAGCAGTACTTC

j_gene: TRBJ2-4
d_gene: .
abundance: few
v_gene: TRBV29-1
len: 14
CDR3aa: CSVSGTNGFGIQYF
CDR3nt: TGCAGCGTGTCCGGGACAAATGGGTTTGGCATTCAGTACTTC

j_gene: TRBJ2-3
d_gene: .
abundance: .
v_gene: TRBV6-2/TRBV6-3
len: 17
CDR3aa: CASSYGSGTASTDTQYF
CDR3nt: TGTGCCAGCAGTTACGGGAGCGGGACAGCTTCCACAGATACGCAGTATTTT

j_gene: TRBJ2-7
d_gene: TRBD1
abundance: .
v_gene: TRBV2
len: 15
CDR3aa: CASSALGTGPYEQYF
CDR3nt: TGTGCCAGCAGTGCCTTGGGGACAGGACCCTACGAGCAGTACTTC

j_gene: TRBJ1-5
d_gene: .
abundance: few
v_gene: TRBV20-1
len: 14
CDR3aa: CSARDAWPNQPQHF
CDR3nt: TGCAGTGCTAGAGACGCATGGCCTAATCAGCCCCAGCATTTT

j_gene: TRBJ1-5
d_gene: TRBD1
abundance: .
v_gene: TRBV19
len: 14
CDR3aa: CASSMRGPDQPQHF
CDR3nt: TGTGCCAGTAGTATGAGGGGGCCCGATCAGCCCCAGCATTTT

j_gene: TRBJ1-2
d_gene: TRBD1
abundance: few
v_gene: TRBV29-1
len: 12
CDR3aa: CSVADRVYGYTF
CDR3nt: TGCAGCGTCGCGGACAGGGTCTATGGCTACACCTTC

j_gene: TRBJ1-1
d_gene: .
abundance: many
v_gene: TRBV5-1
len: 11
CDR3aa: CASMGNTEAFF
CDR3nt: TGCGCCAGCATGGGGAACACTGAAGCTTTCTTT

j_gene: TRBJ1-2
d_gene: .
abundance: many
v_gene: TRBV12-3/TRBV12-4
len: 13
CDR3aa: CASSLDTGFGYTF
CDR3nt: TGTGCCAGCAGTTTAGACACAGGGTTTGGCTACACCTTC

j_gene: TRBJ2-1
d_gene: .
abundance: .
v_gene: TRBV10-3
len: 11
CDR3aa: CAIRRGAEQFF
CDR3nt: TGTGCCATCAGACGGGGTGCGGAGCAGTTCTTC

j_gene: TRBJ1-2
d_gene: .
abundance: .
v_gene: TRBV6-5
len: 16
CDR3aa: CASSYSNTQGRRGYTF
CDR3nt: TGTGCCAGCAGTTACTCGAATACTCAGGGGAGACGTGGCTACACCTTC

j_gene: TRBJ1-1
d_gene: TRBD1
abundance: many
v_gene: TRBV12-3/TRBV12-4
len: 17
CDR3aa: CASSPRGQGAENTEAFF
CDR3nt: TGTGCCAGCAGTCCGCGCGGACAGGGAGCCGAGAACACTGAAGCTTTCTTT

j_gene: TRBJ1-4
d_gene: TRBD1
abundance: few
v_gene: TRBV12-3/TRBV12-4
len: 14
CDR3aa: CASTGTGGREKLFF
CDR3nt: TGTGCCAGCACCGGAACAGGGGGCCGTGAAAAACTGTTTTTT

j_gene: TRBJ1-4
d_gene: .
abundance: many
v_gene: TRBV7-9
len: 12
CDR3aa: CASSSNSEKLFF
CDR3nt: TGTGCCAGCAGCTCTAACTCGGAAAAACTGTTTTTT

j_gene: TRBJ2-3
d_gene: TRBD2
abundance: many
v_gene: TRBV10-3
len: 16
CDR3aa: CAISDETGTITDTQYF
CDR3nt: TGTGCCATCAGTGACGAAACCGGGACTATCACAGATACGCAGTATTTT

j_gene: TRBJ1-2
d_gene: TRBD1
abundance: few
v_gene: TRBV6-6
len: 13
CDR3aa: CASSRQGVDGYTF
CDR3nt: TGTGCCAGCAGCCGACAGGGAGTGGATGGCTACACCTTC

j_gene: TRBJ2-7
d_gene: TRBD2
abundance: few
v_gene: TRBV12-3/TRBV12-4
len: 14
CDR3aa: CASSLFGTTYEQYF
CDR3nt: TGTGCCAGCAGTTTATTCGGGACTACTTACGAGCAGTACTTC

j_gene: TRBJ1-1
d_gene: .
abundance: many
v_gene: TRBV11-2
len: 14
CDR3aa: CASSLRESNTEAFF
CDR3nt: TGTGCCAGCAGCCTCAGAGAATCAAACACTGAAGCTTTCTTT

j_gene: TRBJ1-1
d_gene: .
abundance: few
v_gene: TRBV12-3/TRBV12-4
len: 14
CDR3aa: CASSLRAGGPEAFF
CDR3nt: TGTGCCAGCAGTTTACGCGCTGGGGGCCCTGAAGCTTTCTTT

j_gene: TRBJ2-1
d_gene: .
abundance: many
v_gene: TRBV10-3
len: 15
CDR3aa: CAIRDWRGLYNEQFF
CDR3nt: TGTGCCATTCGGGATTGGCGGGGGCTCTACAATGAGCAGTTCTTC

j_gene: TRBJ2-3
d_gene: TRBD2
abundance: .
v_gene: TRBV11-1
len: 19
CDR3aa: CASSLEFLGRTSGLDTQYF
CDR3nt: TGTGCCAGCAGCTTAGAGTTCCTCGGTAGGACTAGCGGCTTAGATACGCAGTATTTT

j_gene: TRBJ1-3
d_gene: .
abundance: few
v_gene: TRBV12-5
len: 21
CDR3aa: CASGLNVLPLAGRGEGNTIYF
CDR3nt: TGTGCTAGTGGTTTGAACGTTTTGCCCCTCGCAGGGAGGGGAGAGGGAAACACCATATATTTT

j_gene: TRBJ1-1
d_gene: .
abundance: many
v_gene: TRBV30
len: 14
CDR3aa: CAWSGSPADTEAFF
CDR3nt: TGTGCCTGGAGTGGATCACCGGCCGACACTGAAGCTTTCTTT

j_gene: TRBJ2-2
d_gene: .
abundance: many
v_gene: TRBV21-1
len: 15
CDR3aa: CASSKAWGRSGELFF
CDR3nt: TGTGCCAGCAGCAAAGCATGGGGGCGCTCCGGGGAGCTGTTTTTT

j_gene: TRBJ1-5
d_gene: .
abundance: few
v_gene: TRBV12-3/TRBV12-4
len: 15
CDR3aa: CASSQNPGQNQPQHF
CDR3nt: TGTGCCAGCAGCCAAAATCCGGGACAAAATCAGCCCCAGCATTTT

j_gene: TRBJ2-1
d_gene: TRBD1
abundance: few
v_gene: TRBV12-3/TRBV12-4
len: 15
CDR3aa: CASRAGRGRDRDWFF
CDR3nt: TGTGCCAGCAGGGCCGGTCGGGGTAGGGACAGGGATTGGTTCTTC

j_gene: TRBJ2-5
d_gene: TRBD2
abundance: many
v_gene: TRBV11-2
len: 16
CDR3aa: CASSLGGDYSRETQYF
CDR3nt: TGTGCCAGCAGCTTAGGGGGGGACTACTCCAGAGAGACCCAGTACTTC

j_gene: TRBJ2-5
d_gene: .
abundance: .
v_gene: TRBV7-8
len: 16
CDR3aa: CASRPNVRGPQETQYF
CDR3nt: TGTGCCAGCAGACCAAATGTTAGGGGACCCCAAGAGACCCAGTACTTC

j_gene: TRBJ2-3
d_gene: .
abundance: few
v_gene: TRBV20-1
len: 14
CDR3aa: CSARKPTSTDTQYF
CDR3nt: TGCAGTGCTAGAAAGCCAACTAGCACAGATACGCAGTATTTT

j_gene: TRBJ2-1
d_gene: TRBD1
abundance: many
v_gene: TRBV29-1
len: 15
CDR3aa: CSVGSPGQGINEQFF
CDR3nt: TGCAGCGTTGGGAGCCCGGGACAGGGTATCAATGAGCAGTTCTTC

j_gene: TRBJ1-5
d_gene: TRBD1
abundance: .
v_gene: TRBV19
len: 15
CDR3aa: CASSMRGQGNQPQHF
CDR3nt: TGTGCCAGTAGTATGAGGGGGCAAGGCAATCAGCCCCAGCATTTT

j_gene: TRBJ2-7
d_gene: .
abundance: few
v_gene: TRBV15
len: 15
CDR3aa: CATSRDHGSSYEQYF
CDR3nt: TGTGCCACCAGCAGAGATCATGGAAGCTCCTACGAGCAGTACTTC

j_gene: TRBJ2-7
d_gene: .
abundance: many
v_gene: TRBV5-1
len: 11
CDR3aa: CASRGEHEQYF
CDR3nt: TGCGCCAGCAGAGGGGAACACGAGCAGTACTTC

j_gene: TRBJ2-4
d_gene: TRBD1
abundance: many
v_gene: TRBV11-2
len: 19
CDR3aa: CASSSFLPILQGTKNIQYF
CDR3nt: TGTGCCAGCAGCTCCTTCCTCCCCATATTACAGGGGACCAAAAACATTCAGTACTTC